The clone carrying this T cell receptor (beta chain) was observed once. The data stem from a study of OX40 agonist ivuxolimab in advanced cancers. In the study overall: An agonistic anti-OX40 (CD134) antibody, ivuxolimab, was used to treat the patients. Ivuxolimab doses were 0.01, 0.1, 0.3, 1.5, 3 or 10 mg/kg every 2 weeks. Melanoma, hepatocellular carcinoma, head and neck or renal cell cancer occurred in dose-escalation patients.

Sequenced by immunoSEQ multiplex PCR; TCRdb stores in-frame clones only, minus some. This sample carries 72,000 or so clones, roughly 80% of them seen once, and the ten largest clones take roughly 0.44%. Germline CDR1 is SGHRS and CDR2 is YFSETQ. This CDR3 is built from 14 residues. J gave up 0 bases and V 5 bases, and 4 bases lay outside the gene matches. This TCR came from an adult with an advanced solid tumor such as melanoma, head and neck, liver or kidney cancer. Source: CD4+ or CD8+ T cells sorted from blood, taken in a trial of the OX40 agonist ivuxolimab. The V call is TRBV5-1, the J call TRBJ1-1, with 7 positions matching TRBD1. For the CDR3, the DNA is TGCGCCAGCAGATCTAGGGGGCTGAACACTGAAGCTTTCTTT. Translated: CASRSRGLNTEAFF.